Ten or more counts support the clone carrying this T cell receptor (beta chain). These data come from a study of blood T cells in healthy people across ages. About the research overall: Through template switching, about one barcoded beta molecule was captured per two T cells, as measured in model experiments.

Sample-barcoded 5' priming and a J-beta primer mix drove a second PCR of 7 to 11 cycles. Each CDR3 protein gets one entry after TCRdb re-called the 5' RACE reads with MiXCR. The sample contains about 1,500,000 distinct CDR3 sequences, 35% to 45% of which appear only once. The CDR3 has 14 residues. Germline V gene data show CDR1 as SGHTA and CDR2 as FQGNSA. With V trimmed by 3 bases and J by 5 bases, 5 bases remained unmatched. The TCR was taken from a woman aged 18 to 35 in good health. The rearrangement links TRBV7-2 to TRBJ2-3, with 7 bases fitting TRBD2. The specimen sequenced was blood. As DNA, the CDR3 is TGTGCCAGCAGCTTTTATGGGGAGGGAGATACGCAGTATTTT. This sequence encodes CASSFYGEGDTQYF.